What follows describes a single TCR beta chain. Its antigen target is currently unknown. No base qualities exist here, and no much larger clone lies one base off it. The germline V gene (reference sequence) provides CDR1 PRHDT and CDR2 FYEKMQ. V is reduced by 5 bases and J by 2 bases, leaving a spacing of 17 bases between them. Including cysteine and phenylalanine, the CDR3 has 16 amino acids. Only the CDR3 part of the read is kept: 48 bases, read in frame from the first base. The data are from a study of control samples from healthy donors and cancer patients (dated by TCRdb to 2020 to 2021). Libraries were constructed by the immunoSEQ multiplex PCR assay. This is the immuneACCESS table as TCRdb keeps it, with only in-frame sequences that have V and J called. A part of the clones is gone; compared with another copy, unresolved V genes explain less than half, and the rest is unexplained. Within this sample are about 89,000 clones, with more than 75% of them counted one time only. The ten largest make up roughly 21% of the sample.

The V gene is TRBV13 and the J gene is TRBJ2-3; the D gene assignment is ambiguous. The clonotype originates from a man under 40 in good health. What was sequenced was blood. The DNA reads as follows: TGTGCCAGCAGCAGTTATACAGATTCAAACACAGATACGCAGTATTTT. Its protein reads: CASSSYTDSNTDTQYF.